This T cell receptor beta chain was recorded in a study of blood T cell repertoires in COVID-19. Study details: Material from acute and convalescent COVID-19 was sourced from the United States, Italy and Spain. The analysed material was cDNA or gDNA that came from T cells, B-cell-depleted T cells, or PBMCs.

Only in-frame clones appear in the TCRdb table, and some are missing; sequencing was by immunoSEQ multiplex PCR. Among about 80,000 clones listed, roughly 80% were seen once. Seattle researchers signed up patients amid active infection and tracked them longitudinally. The sequence derives from a man aged 60 to 69 with COVID-19, enrolled during active disease. The sample consisted of peripheral blood.

In DNA, the CDR3 is TGCGCCAGCAGCTCAGGGCGACTGGTCCTTCAAGAGACCCAGTACTTC. This encodes CASSSGRLVLQETQYF. The J gene is TRBJ2-5, the V gene TRBV5-1, with D tentatively TRBD1 (5 bases). Germline V gives CDR1 SGHRS, CDR2 YFSETQ. Between the trimmed V and J ends, which lost 3 bases and 2 bases, there was a span of 17 bases. This CDR3 is built from 16 residues.